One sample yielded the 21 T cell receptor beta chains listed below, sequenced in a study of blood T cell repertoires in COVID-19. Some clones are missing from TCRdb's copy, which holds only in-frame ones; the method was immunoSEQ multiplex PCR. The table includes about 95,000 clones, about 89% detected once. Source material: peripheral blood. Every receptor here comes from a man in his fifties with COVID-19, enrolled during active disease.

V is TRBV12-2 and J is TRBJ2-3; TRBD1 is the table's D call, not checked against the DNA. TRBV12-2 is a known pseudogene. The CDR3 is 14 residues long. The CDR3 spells CASRIRQGPDTQYF. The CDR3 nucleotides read TGTGCAAGTCGCATCCGACAGGGACCAGATACGCAGTATTTT.

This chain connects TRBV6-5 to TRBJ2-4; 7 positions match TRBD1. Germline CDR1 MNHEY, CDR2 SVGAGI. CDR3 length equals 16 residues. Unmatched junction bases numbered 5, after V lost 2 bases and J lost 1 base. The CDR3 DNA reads TGTGCCAGCAGTTACCGACAGGGTGGCGCCAAAAACATTCAGTACTTC. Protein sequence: CASSYRQGGAKNIQYF.

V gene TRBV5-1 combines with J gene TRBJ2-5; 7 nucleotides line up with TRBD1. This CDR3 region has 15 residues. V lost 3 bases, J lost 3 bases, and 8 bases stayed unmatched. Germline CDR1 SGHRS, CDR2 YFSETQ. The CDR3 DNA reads TGCGCCAGCAGCTCCCGGGGACAGAGAGAAGAGACCCAGTACTTC. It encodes CASSSRGQREETQYF.

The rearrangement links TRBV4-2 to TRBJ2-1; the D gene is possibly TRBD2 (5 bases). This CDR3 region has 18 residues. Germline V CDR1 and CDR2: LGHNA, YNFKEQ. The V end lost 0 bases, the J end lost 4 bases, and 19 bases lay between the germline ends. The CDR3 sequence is CASSQDSSEGSQYNEQFF. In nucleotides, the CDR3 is TGTGCCAGCAGCCAAGATTCCTCTGAGGGTTCCCAATACAATGAGCAGTTCTTC.

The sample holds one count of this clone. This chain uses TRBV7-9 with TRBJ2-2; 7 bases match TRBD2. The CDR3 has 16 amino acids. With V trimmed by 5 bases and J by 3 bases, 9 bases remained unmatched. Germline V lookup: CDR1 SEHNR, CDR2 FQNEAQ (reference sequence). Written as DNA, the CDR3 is TGTGCCAGCAGCCCCAGCGGGGTGGGCGACACCGGGGAGCTGTTTTTT. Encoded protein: CASSPSGVGDTGELFF.

The CDR3 sequence: CASSFQGSGEKLFF. CDR3 DNA: TGCGCCAGCAGCTTCCAGGGCTCAGGGGAAAAACTGTTTTTT. The genes are TRBV5-1 and TRBJ1-4; D might be TRBD1 (5 bases). Germline CDR1 is SGHRS and CDR2 is YFSETQ. This CDR3 is built from 14 residues. V was cut by 2 bases and J by 8 bases, with 13 bases left in between.

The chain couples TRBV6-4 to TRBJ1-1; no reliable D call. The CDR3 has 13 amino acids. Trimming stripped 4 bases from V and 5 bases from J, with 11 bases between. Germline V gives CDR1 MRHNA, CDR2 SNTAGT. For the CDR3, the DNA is TGTGCCAGCAGTGTACAACCCGGGACTGAAGCTTTCTTT. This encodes CASSVQPGTEAFF.

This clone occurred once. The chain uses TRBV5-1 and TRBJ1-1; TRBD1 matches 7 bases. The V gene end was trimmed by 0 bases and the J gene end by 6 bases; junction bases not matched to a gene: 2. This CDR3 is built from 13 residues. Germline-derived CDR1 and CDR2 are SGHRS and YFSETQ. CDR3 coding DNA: TGCGCCAGCAGCTTGGACAGGGGAGCTGAAGCTTTCTTT. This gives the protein CASSLDRGAEAFF.

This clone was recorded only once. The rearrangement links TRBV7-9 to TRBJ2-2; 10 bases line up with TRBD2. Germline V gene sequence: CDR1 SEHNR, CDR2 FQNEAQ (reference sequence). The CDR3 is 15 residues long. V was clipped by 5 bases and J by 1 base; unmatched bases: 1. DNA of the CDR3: TGTGCCAGCAGCGCTAGCGGGGGGAACACCGGGGAGCTGTTTTTT. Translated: CASSASGGNTGELFF.

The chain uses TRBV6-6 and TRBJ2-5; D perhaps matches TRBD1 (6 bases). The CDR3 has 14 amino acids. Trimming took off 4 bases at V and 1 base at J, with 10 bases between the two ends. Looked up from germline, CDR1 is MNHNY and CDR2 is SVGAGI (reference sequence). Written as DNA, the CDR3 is TGTGCCAGCAGTTTGACAGGAGCCCAAGAGACCCAGTACTTC. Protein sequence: CASSLTGAQETQYF.

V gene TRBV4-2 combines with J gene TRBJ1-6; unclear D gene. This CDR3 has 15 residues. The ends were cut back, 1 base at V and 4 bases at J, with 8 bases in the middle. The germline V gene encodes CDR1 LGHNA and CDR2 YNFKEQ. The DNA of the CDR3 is TGTGCCAGCAGCCAAGTGGCGGCTTATAATTCACCCCTCCACTTT. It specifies CASSQVAAYNSPLHF.

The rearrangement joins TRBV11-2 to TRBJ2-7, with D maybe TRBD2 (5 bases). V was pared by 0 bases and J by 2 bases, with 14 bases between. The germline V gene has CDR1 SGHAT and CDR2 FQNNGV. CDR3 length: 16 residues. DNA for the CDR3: TGTGCCAGCAGCTTAGATAGGGTCCAGCGGACCTACGAGCAGTACTTC. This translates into CASSLDRVQRTYEQYF.

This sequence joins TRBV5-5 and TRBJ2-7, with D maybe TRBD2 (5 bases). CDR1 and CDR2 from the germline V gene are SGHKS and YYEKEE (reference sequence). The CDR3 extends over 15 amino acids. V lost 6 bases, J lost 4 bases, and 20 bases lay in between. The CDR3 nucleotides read TGTGCCAGCATATCAACTTCCCGGGGTCGGTACGAGCAGTACTTC. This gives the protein CASISTSRGRYEQYF.

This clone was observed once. The CDR3 nucleotides are TGTGCCAGCAGCCATTCCTCGACAGCAACTAATGAAAAACTGTTTTTT. Its protein is CASSHSSTATNEKLFF. The V and J genes are TRBV14 and TRBJ1-4, with a tentative D call TRBD1 (5 bases). This CDR3 is built from 16 residues. V lost 3 bases and J 0 bases, leaving 11 bases between the germline ends. Germline V gene data show CDR1 as SGHDN and CDR2 as FVKESK.

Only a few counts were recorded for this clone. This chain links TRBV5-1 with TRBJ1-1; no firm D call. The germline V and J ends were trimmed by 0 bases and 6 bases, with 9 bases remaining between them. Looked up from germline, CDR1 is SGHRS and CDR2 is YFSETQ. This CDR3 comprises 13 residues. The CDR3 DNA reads TGCGCCAGCAGCTTGGCCGTGCCGGCTGAAGCTTTCTTT. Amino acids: CASSLAVPAEAFF.

The CDR3 nucleotides read TGCGCCAGCAGCCCGGGGGACAGGTCTAATGAAAAACTGTTTTTT. This codes for CASSPGDRSNEKLFF. The chain is built from TRBV5-1 and TRBJ1-4, with 8 positions matching TRBD1. The CDR3 is made up of 15 amino acids. Germline V gene data show CDR1 as SGHRS and CDR2 as YFSETQ. V gave up 4 bases and J gave up 3 bases; unmatched junction bases: 5.

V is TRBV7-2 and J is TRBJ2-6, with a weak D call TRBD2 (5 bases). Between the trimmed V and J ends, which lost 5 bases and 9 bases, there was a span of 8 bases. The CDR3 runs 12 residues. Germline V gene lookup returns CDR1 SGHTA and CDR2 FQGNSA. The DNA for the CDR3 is TGTGCCAGCAGCAGGGAGATCAACGTCCTGACTTTC. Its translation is CASSREINVLTF.

CDR3 loop: CASSRDSWSMAYGYTF. CDR3 DNA sequence: TGTGCCAGCAGCCGGGACAGTTGGTCGATGGCCTATGGCTACACCTTC. The chain employs TRBV28 and TRBJ1-2; TRBD1 matches at 7 bases. Germline assignment: CDR1 MDHEN and CDR2 SYDVKM. This CDR3 region has 16 residues. V shed 6 bases, J shed 4 bases, and the junction held 14 bases outside the gene matches.

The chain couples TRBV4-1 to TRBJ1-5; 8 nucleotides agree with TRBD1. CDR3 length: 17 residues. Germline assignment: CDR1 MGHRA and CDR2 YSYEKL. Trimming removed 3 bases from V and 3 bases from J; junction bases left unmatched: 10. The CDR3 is CASSQGLQGESNQPQHF. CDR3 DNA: TGCGCCAGCAGCCAGGGCCTACAGGGGGAATCCAATCAGCCCCAGCATTTT.

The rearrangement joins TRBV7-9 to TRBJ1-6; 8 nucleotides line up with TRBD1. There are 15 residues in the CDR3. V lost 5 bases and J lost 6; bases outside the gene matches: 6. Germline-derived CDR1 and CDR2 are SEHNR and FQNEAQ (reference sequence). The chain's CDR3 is CASSDRTGLNSPLHF. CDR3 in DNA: TGTGCCAGCAGCGACCGGACAGGGCTTAATTCACCCCTCCACTTT.

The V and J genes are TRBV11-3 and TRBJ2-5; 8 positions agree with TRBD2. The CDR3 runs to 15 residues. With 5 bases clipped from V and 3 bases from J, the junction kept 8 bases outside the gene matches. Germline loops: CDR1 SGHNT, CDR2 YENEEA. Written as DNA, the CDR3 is TGTGCCAGCAGCCCCCGGACTAGCAAGGAAGAGACCCAGTACTTC. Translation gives CASSPRTSKEETQYF.